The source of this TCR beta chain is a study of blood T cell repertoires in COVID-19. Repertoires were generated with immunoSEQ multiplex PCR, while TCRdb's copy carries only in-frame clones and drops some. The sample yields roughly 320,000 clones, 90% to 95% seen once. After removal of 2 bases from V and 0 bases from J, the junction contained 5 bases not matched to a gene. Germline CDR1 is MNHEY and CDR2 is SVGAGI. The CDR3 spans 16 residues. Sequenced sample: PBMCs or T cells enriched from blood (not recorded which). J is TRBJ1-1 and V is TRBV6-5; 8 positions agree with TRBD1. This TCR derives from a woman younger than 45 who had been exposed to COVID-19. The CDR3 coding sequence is TGTGCCAGCAGTTACGGGGCAGGGGGCCTGAACACTGAAGCTTTCTTT. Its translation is CASSYGAGGLNTEAFF.